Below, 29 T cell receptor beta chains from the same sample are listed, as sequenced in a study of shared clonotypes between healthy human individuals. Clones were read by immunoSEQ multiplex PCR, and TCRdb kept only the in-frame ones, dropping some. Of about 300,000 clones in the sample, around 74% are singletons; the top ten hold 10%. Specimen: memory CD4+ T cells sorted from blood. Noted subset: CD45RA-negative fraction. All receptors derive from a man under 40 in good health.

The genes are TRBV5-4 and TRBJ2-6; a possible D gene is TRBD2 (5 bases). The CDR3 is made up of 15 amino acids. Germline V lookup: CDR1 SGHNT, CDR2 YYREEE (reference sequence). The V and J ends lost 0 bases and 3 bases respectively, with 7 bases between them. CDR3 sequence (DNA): TGTGCCAGCAGCTTGGCCGGGGTTGGGGCCAACGTCCTGACTTTC. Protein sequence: CASSLAGVGANVLTF. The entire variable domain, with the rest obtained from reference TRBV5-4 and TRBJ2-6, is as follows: ETGVTQSPTHLIKTRGQQVTLRCSSQSGHNTVSWYQQALGQGPQFIFQYYREEENGRGNFPPRFSGLQFPNYSSELNVNALELDDSALYLCASSLAGVGANVLTFGAGSRLTVL.

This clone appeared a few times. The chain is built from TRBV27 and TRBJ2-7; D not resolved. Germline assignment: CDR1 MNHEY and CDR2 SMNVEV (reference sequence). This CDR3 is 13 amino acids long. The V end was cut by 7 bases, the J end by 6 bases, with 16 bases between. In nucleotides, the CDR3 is TGTGCCAGCACCAGTACCCCCCGTGGCGAGCAGTACTTC. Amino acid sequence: CASTSTPRGEQYF.

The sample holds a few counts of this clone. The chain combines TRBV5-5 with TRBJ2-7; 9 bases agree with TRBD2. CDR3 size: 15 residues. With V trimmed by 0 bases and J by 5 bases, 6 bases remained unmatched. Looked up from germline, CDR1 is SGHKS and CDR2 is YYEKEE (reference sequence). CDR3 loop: CASSLERVAGDEQYF. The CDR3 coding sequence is TGTGCCAGCAGCTTGGAGCGGGTAGCGGGAGACGAGCAGTACTTC. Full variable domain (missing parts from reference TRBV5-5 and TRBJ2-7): DAGVTQSPTHLIKTRGQQVTLRCSPISGHKSVSWYQQVLGQGPQFIFQYYEKEERGRGNFPDRFSARQFPNYSSELNVNALLLGDSALYLCASSLERVAGDEQYFGPGTRLTVT.

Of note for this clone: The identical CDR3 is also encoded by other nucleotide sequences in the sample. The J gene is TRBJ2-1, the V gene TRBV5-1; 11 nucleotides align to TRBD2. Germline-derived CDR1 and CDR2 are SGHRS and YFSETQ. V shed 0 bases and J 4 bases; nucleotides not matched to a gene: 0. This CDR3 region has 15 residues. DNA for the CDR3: TGCGCCAGCAGCTTGGCTAGCGGGGGGTACAATGAGCAGTTCTTC. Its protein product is CASSLASGGYNEQFF.

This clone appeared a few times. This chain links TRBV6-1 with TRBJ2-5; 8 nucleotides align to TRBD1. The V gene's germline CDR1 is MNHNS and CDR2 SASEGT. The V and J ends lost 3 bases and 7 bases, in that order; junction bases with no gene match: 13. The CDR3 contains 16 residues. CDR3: CASSDRVQGEVGTQYF. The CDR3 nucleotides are TGTGCCAGCAGTGACAGAGTACAGGGGGAGGTGGGGACCCAGTACTTC.

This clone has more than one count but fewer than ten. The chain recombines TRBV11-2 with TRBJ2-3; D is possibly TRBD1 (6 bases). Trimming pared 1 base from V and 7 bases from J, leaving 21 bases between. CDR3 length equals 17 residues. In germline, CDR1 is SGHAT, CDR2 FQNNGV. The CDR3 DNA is TGTGCCAGCAGCTTAGTCCAACAGGGAGCGTTCGCAAATACGCAGTATTTT. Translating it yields CASSLVQQGAFANTQYF.

As DNA, the CDR3 is TGTGCCAGCAGCCAACTCGGGGGATATTTGGGCTACACCTTC. Its translation: CASSQLGGYLGYTF. The chain is built from TRBV14 and TRBJ1-2; the D gene is possibly TRBD1 (5 bases). V dropped 2 bases and J dropped 8 bases, with 15 bases sitting between them. This CDR3 has 14 residues. The V gene's germline CDR1 is SGHDN and CDR2 FVKESK.

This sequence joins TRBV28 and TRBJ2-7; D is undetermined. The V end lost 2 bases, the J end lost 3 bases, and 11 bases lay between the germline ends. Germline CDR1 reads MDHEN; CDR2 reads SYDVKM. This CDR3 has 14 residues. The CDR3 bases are TGTGCCAGCAGTTTACCCCCTAACAGCTACGAGCAGTACTTC. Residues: CASSLPPNSYEQYF.

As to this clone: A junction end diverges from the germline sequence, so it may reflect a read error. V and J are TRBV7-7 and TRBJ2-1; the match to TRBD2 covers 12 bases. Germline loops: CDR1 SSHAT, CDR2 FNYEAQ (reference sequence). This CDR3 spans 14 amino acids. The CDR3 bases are TGTGCTAGCAGCGGACTAGCGGGACAGGGGGAGCAGTTCTTC. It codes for CASSGLAGQGEQFF.

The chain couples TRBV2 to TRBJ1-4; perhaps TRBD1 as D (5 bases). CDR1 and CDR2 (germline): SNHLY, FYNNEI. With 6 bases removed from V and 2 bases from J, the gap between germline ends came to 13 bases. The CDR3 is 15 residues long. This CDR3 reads CASRQTESTNEKLFF. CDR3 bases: TGTGCCAGCAGGCAGACAGAGAGCACTAATGAAAAACTGTTTTTT.

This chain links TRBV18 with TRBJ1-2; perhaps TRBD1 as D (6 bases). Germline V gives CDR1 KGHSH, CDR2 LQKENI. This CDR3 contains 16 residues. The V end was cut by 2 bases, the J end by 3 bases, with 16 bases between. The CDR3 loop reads CASSPFIDRLDYGYTF. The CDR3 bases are TGTGCCAGCTCACCATTTATAGACAGGCTAGACTATGGCTACACCTTC. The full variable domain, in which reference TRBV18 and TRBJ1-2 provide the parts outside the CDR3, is NAGVMQNPRHLVRRRGQEARLRCSPMKGHSHVYWYRQLPEEGLKFMVYLQKENIIDESGMPKERFSAEFPKEGPSILRIQQVVRGDSAAYFCASSPFIDRLDYGYTFGSGTRLTVV.

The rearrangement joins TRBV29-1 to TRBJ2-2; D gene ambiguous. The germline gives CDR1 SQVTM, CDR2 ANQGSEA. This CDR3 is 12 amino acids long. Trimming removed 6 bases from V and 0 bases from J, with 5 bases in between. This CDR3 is CSVLPNTGELFF. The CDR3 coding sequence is TGCAGCGTCTTACCGAACACCGGGGAGCTGTTTTTT.

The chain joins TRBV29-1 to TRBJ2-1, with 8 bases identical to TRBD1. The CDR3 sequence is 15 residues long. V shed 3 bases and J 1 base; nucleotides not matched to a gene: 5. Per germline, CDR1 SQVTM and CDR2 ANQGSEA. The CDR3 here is CSVEPGTGSYNEQFF. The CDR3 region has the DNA TGCAGCGTTGAGCCCGGGACAGGATCCTACAATGAGCAGTTCTTC.

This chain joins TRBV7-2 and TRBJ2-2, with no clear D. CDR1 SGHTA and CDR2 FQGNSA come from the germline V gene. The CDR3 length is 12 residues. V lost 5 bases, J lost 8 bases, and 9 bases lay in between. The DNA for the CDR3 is TGTGCCAGCAGCCGAATGAGGGGGGAGCTGTTTTTT. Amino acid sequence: CASSRMRGELFF.

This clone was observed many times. CDR3 protein: CASSLVVLAGVNSYNEQFF. DNA for the CDR3: TGTGCCAGCAGCTTAGTCGTTCTAGCGGGAGTCAACTCCTACAATGAGCAGTTCTTC. The chain combines TRBV11-3 with TRBJ2-1, with 10 positions matching TRBD2. Looked up from germline, CDR1 is SGHNT and CDR2 is YENEEA. With V trimmed by 1 base and J by 0 bases, 9 bases remained unmatched. This CDR3 has 19 amino acids.

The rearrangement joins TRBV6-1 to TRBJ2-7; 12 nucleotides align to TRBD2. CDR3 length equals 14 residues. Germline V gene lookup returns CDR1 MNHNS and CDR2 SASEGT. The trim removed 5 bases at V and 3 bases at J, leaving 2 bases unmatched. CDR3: CASSLAGGLYEQYF. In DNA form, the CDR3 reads TGTGCCAGCAGTCTAGCGGGAGGGCTCTACGAGCAGTACTTC.

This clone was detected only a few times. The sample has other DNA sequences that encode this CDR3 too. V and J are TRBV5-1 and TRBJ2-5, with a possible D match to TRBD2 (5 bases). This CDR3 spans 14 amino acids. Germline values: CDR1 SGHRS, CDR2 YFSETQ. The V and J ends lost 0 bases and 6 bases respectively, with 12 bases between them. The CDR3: CASSLVSSLKTQYF. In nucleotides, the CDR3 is TGCGCCAGCAGCTTGGTTTCTAGCTTAAAGACCCAGTACTTC.

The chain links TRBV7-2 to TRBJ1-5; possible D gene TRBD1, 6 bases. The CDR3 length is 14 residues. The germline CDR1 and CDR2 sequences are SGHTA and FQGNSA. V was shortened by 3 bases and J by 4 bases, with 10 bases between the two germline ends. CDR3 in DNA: TGTGCCAGCAGCTTCACGGACAGAAATCAGCCCCAGCATTTT. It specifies CASSFTDRNQPQHF.

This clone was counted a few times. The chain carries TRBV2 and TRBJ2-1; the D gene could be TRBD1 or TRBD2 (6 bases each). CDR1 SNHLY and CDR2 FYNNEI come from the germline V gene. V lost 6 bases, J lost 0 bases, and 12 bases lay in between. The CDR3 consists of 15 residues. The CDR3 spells CASRGGTISYNEQFF. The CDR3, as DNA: TGTGCCAGCAGAGGGGGGACAATCTCCTACAATGAGCAGTTCTTC.

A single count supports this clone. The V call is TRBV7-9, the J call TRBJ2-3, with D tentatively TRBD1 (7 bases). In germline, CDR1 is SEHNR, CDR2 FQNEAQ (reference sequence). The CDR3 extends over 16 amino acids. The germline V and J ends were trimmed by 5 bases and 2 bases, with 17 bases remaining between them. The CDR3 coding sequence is TGTGCCAGCAGCCCACTCAGGGGGGTACCCACAGATACGCAGTATTTT. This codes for CASSPLRGVPTDTQYF.

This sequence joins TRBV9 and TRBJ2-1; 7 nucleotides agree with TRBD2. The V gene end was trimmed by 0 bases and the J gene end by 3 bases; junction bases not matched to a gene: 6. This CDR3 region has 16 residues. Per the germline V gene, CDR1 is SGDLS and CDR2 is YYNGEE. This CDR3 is CASSVEGSGFYNEQFF. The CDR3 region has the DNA TGTGCCAGCAGCGTAGAGGGTAGCGGGTTCTACAATGAGCAGTTCTTC. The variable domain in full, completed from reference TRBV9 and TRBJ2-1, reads DSGVTQTPKHLITATGQRVTLRCSPRSGDLSVYWYQQSLDQGLQFLIQYYNGEERAKGNILERFSAQQFPDLHSELNLSSLELGDSALYFCASSVEGSGFYNEQFFGPGTRLTVL.

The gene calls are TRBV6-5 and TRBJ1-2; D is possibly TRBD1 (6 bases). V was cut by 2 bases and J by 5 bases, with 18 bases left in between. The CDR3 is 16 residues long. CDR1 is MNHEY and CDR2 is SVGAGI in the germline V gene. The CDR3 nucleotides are TGTGCCAGCAGTTACGGCAGGGGCCGCGCCCGTTATGGCTACACCTTC. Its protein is CASSYGRGRARYGYTF.

This chain's CDR3 is CASSSSRLAVLAQYF. The CDR3 bases are TGTGCCAGCAGCTCCTCGAGACTAGCGGTGTTAGCGCAGTATTTT. The chain employs TRBV7-8 and TRBJ2-3, with 9 bases fitting TRBD2. This CDR3 has 15 residues. In germline, CDR1 is SGHVS, CDR2 FQNEAQ. V was clipped by 4 bases and J by 10 bases; unmatched bases: 12.

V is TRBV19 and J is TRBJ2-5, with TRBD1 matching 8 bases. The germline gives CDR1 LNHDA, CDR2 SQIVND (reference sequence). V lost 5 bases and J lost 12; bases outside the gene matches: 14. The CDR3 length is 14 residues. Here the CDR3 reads CASSPGQARRGEYF. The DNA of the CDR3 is TGTGCCAGTAGTCCGGGACAGGCTCGCAGGGGAGAGTACTTC.

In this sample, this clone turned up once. CDR3 region: CASSLGPPTGNYEQYF. In DNA form, the CDR3 reads TGCGCCAGCAGCTTAGGCCCCCCGACAGGGAACTACGAGCAGTACTTC. V usage is TRBV5-1 and J usage is TRBJ2-7; 7 bases are a match to TRBD1. V shed 2 bases, J shed 3 bases, and the junction held 11 bases outside the gene matches. The germline V gene encodes CDR1 SGHRS and CDR2 YFSETQ. This CDR3 comprises 16 residues.

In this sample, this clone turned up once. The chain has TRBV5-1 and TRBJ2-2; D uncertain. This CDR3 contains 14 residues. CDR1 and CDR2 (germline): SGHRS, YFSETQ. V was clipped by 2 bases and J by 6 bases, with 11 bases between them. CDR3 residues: CASSFSGAAGELFF. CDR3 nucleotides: TGCGCCAGCAGCTTTTCGGGCGCGGCCGGGGAGCTGTTTTTT.

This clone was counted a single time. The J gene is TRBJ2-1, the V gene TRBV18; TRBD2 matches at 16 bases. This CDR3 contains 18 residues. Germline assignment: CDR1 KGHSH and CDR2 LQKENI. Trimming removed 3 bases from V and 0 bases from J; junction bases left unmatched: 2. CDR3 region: CASSPGLAGGGSYNEQFF. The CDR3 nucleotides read TGTGCCAGCTCACCGGGACTAGCGGGAGGGGGCTCCTACAATGAGCAGTTCTTC.

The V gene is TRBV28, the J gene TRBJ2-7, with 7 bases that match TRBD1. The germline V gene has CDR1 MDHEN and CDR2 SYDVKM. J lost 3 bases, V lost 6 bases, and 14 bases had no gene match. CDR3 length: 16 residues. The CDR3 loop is CASSRPLEGGSYEQYF. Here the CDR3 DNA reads TGTGCCAGCAGCCGCCCCTTGGAAGGGGGCAGCTACGAGCAGTACTTC.

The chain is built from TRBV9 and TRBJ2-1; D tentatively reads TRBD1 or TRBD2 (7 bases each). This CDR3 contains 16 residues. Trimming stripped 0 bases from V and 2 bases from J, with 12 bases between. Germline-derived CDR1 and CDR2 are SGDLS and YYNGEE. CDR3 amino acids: CASSVAGGQTYNEQFF. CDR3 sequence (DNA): TGTGCCAGCAGCGTAGCGGGGGGACAGACCTACAATGAGCAGTTCTTC.